Given below is one T cell receptor (beta chain) in context. Sequencing used immunoSEQ multiplex PCR; TCRdb keeps in-frame clones, though not all of them. Counted here are 150,000 to 200,000 clones, 90% occurring once; the ten biggest clones make up about 6.5%. Second-dose intervals near 4 or 12 weeks were combined. This specimen comes from a study of T cell responses to AZD1222 COVID-19 vaccine. Between the trimmed V and J ends, which lost 4 bases and 3 bases, there was a span of 11 bases. Looked up from germline, CDR1 is GTSNPN and CDR2 is SVGIG (reference sequence). This CDR3 contains 13 residues. The sequencing here drew on peripheral blood, taken 28 days after the second AZD1222 dose. This clonotype originated in an adult who received the AZD1222 COVID-19 vaccine. The chain links TRBV30 to TRBJ2-3, with D perhaps TRBD1 (5 bases). CDR3 nucleotides: TGTGCCTGGACGCGACAGAGAACAGATACGCAGTATTTT. It encodes CAWTRQRTDTQYF.